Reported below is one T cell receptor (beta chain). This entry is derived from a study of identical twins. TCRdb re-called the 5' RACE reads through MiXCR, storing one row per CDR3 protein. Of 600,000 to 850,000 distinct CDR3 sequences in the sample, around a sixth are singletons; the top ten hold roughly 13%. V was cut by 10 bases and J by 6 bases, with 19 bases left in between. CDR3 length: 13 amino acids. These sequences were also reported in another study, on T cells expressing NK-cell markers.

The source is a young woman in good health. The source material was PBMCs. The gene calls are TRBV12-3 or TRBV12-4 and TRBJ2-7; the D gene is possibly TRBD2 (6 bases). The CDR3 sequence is CATSGGWVGEQYF. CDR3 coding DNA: TGTGCCACCTCCGGAGGGTGGGTCGGCGAGCAGTACTTC.